The clone carrying this T cell receptor beta chain was seen only a few times. What it binds is unknown. Deletions cut 5 bases from V and 3 bases from J, with 10 bases between. This CDR3 contains 12 residues. Germline CDR1 reads SQVTM; CDR2 reads ANQGSEA. This sample was included in a study of CD8+ T cells in alopecia areata. As for the study in general: Administration of oral tofacitinib to treated patients was at 5 to 10 mg twice daily.

After isolation, RNA underwent reverse transcription to generate cDNA as the sequencing template. Some clones are missing from TCRdb's copy, which holds only in-frame ones; the method was immunoSEQ multiplex PCR. The repertoire holds 87,000 or so clones, more than 65% seen once, with approximately 15% in the top ten. Treatment in this sample: oral pan-JAK inhibitor, 5-10 mg twice daily. Broader study findings: Clonality in the scalp and expanded CD8+ clones ranked among the top 100 were significantly decreased by tofacitinib.

The receptor was derived from a human donor with alopecia areata. Sequencing was performed on CD8+ T cells sorted from blood, taken at approximately week 42, from a patient treated with tofacitinib. The gene calls are TRBV29-1 and TRBJ1-2, with D perhaps matching TRBD1 (5 bases). CDR3 region: CSVLGEDYGYTF. The CDR3 bases are TGCAGCGTTTTGGGGGAAGACTATGGCTACACCTTC.